This T cell receptor beta chain was sequenced in a study of T cells in Graves' hyperthyroidism and ophthalmopathy. The CDR3 is 14 amino acids. V gave up 7 bases and J gave up 2 bases, with 14 bases separating them. Authors of the study amplified TCR beta CDR3 regions from RNA transcripts. RT-PCR in the first round (using the HTBI primer set) targeted the TCR CDR3. TCRdb redid the calling of the multiplex PCR reads with MiXCR, one entry per CDR3 protein. The data show approximately 400,000 distinct CDR3 sequences, about a fifth seen once. The receptor was derived from a young woman with Graves' hyperthyroidism. V is TRBV12-3 or TRBV12-4 and J is TRBJ2-5, with D possibly called TRBD1 or TRBD2 (5 bases each). Source material: blood. The CDR3 coding sequence is TGTGCCAGCACTCCTAGTGGGGGACAAGAGACCCAGTACTTC. Translated: CASTPSGGQETQYF.